This T cell receptor (beta chain) was identified in a study of T cell responses to AZD1222 COVID-19 vaccine (dated by TCRdb to the early 2020s). Broadly, across the study: Because spike-specific TCR depth and breadth did not differ between the two schedules, AZD1222 recipients who got a second dose at roughly 4 weeks were pooled with those who got a second dose at roughly 12 weeks. TCR sequencing covered over 230 trial participants: nearly 210 given two doses of AZD1222 and 26 given two doses of MenACWY control vaccine. Trial participants were enrolled by age into subgroups of 18-55, 56-69 and 70-plus years, and around 150, 28 and 57 TCR-sequenced participants, respectively, were included in these subgroups. Here is what the overall study found, with its caveats: In the small 56-69-year group, the increase in depth fell short of significance, most likely because of low power. CD4 TCRs associated with the vaccine covered the entire spike protein, and the dominant responses were in regions 160-218 and 743-854. After two AZD1222 doses, both the breadth and the depth of spike-specific TCRs were significantly higher than at day 0 and than in MenACWY recipients. Participants were mostly white British and included more females than males, and it was suggested by the authors that clonal diversity may have been underestimated. No day 14 peak-response samples were available, so repertoires were characterized only after the peak T cell response. Only five to seven AZD1222 recipients were SARS-CoV-2 seropositive at baseline, limiting conclusions about previously exposed vaccinees. Epitopes outside the regions mutated in the B.1.351 and B.1.1.7 variants were reportedly recognized by nearly half of the unique spike-specific TCRs.

The CDR3 sequence holds 15 residues, the cysteine and phenylalanine included. The DNA shown is the 45-base CDR3, in frame from base 1. CDR1 SNHLY and CDR2 FYNNEI were looked up in the germline V gene. The junction shows trimming of 5 bases on V and 2 bases on J, plus 12 bases between the germline ends. Read against the paper, the sample's time point label means: baseline before first vaccination. Vaccinee samples came from UK trials COV001 and COV002, including a single-blind randomized controlled phase 2/3 trial of AZD1222 (ChAdOx1 nCoV-19) in healthy adults. For TCRbeta chain sequencing, PBMC samples from trial participants were taken at day 0 and at day 28 after the second dose. The CDR3 regions of human TCRbeta chains were analyzed by immunosequencing. For the original study's pipeline: TCRs in the repertoires were compared against a reference library of SARS-CoV-2-specific TCRs that had been generated with the MIRA antigen-specificity platform. Breadth was defined as the fraction of unique TCRs that were SARS-CoV-2-associated, and depth was defined as the fraction of total T cells that were SARS-CoV-2-associated. Each spike-specific TCR was assigned to its reactive spike region and to a CD4 or CD8 class using the MIRA data. Log10-transformed breadth and depth values were compared by one-way ANOVA with Sidak's multiple comparisons tests. TCRdb retrieved this table from immuneACCESS and kept in-frame rearrangements only. Not all clones are present; in checked studies, unresolved V genes account for under half, and no reason is known for the remainder. The D gene and trimming were derived from the DNA, and the V and J assignments and clone size from that table. The sample records about 68,000 clones, roughly 90% of which are singletons. The top ten clones comprise 7.5% to 9.5% of the sample.

Comment on this clone: Its antigen is still unknown. Nothing much larger sits one base from this clone, and base qualities are not available.

The sequence is built from TRBV2 and TRBJ1-4, with a weak D call of TRBD1 (6 bases match). The starting material was peripheral blood, obtained on day 0 of AZD1222 vaccination. The clonotype was recovered from an adult in good health. CDR3 sequence: CASSYSGDTNEKLFF. At the DNA level, the sequence is TGTGCCAGCAGTTACTCAGGGGATACTAATGAAAAACTGTTTTTT.